The rows below give T cell receptor beta chains drawn from one sample of a study of blood T cell repertoires in COVID-19. Profiling relied on immunoSEQ multiplex PCR, and the TCRdb table lists in-frame clones only, not all of them. The sample includes around 260,000 clones, 85% to 90% of them seen just once. The specimen was peripheral blood. The receptor source for this set is a human donor in a cohort sampled during active COVID-19. CDR3s leave out the opening cysteine and the closing phenylalanine or tryptophan. Size is stated for part of the rows, as once, few or many counts, or as a class when the clone is expanded.

j_call | clone_size | v_call | cdr3_length | cdr3_aa
TRBJ2-6 | - | TRBV7-9 | 12 | ASSPRGRPNVLT
TRBJ2-1 | - | TRBV11-3 | 12 | ASSLDPPSAEQF
TRBJ2-7 | - | TRBV25-1 | 13 | ASSSSGTVSYEQY
TRBJ2-3 | - | TRBV28 | 13 | ASSFWTGGTDTQY
TRBJ2-1 | - | TRBV7-3 | 11 | ASSPGGSSGSI
TRBJ2-7 | - | TRBV11-2 | 14 | ASSSLAGGDPYEQY
TRBJ2-2 | - | TRBV2 | 13 | ASRRTGTVTGELF
TRBJ2-7 | - | TRBV6-5 | 12 | ASRTGEFSYEQY
TRBJ2-3 | - | TRBV7-9 | 13 | ASSLYGTNTDTQY
TRBJ1-2 | few | TRBV4-1 | 13 | ASSPKPGQGKEGY
TRBJ2-3 | once | TRBV19 | 13 | ASRQGLAIRGTQY
TRBJ1-1 | - | TRBV6-5 | 11 | ASRGQGDTEAF
TRBJ2-1 | - | TRBV6-5 | 13 | ASIRLAGAYNEQF
TRBJ1-2 | - | TRBV5-1 | 14 | ASSLGTGAWSYGYT
TRBJ1-2 | once | TRBV28 | 12 | ASSPWTGGNGYT
TRBJ2-5 | - | TRBV19 | 13 | ASRSLLTGEETQY
TRBJ2-1 | - | TRBV6-5 | 13 | ASSYGGAGNNEQF
TRBJ2-3 | - | TRBV4-1 | 13 | ASSPGIVDTDTQY
TRBJ2-1 | - | TRBV6-5 | 13 | ASSYFRQGTVEQF
TRBJ1-2 | - | TRBV14 | 11 | ASSQDIRGKSE
TRBJ2-1 | - | TRBV27 | 14 | ASTLAGEGSYNEQF
TRBJ2-1 | - | TRBV11-2 | 14 | ASSLATSGRVNEQF